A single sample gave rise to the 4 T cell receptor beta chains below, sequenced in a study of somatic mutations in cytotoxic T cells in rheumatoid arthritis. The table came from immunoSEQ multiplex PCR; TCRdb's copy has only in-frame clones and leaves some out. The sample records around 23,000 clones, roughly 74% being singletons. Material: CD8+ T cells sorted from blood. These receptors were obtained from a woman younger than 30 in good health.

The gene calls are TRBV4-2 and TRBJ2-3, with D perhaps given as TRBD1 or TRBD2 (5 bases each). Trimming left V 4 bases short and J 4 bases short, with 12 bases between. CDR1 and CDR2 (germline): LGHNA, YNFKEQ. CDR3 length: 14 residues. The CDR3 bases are TGTGCCAGCAGCCCTGCGTCGGGGCCAGATACGCAGTATTTT. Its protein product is CASSPASGPDTQYF.

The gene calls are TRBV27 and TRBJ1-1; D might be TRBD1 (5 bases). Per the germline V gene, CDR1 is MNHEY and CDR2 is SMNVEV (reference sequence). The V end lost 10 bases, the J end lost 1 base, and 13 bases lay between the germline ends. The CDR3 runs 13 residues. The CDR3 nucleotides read TGTGCCACCCGAGGGACGGCGAACACTGAAGCTTTCTTT. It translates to CATRGTANTEAFF.

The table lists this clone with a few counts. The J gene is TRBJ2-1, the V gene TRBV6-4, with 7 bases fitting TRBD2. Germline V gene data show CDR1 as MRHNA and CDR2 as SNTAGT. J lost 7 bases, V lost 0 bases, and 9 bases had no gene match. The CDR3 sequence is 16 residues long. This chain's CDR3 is CASSDSLAGATNEQFF. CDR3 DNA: TGTGCCAGCAGTGACTCCTTGGCGGGAGCCACAAATGAGCAGTTCTTC.

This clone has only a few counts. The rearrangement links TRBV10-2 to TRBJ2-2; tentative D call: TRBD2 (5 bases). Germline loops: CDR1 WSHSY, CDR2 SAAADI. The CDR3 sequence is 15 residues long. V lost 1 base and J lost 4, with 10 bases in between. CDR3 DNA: TGCGCCAGCAGTGAGTTGGCACTAGGCACCGGGGAGCTGTTTTTT. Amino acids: CASSELALGTGELFF.